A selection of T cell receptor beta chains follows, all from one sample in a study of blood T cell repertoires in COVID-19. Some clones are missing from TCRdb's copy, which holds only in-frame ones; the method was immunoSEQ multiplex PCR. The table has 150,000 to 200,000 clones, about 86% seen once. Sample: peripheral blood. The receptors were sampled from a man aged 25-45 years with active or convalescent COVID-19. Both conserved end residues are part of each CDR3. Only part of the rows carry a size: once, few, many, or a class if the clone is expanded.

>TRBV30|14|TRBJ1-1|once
CAGGTGGPYTEAFF
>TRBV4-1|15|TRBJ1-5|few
CASSLTGIGNQPQHF
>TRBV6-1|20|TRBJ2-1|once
CASSEARYPGHYLVYNEQFF
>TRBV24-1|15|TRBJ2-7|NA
CATSDPRDRFYEQYF
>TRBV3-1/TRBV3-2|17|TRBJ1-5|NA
CASSQSGQARGNQPQHF
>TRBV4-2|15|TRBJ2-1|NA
CASSQVRDSYNEQFF
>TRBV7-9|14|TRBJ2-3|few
CASSNPGDKDTQYF
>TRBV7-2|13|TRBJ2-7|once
CASSLEGLPGEYF
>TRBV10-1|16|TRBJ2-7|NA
CASSEPGAGGPNEQYF
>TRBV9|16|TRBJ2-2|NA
CASSRQGTSNTGELFF
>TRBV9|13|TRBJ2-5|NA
CASSLALQETQYF
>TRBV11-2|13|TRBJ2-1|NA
CASSYPGGWEQFF
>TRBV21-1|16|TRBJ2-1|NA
CASLFAWTPLYNEQFF
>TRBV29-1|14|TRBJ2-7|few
CSVGATGGPYEQYF
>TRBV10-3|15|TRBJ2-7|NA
CAISDEGAAPYEQYF
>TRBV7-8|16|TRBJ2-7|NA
CASSLGSGGGRYEQYF
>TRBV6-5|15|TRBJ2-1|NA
CASTTGQGGSNEQFF
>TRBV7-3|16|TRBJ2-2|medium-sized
CASSLKDRVGTGELFF
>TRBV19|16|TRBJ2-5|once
CASSITWLAVQETQYF
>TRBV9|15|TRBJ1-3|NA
CASSGQGAGGNTIYF
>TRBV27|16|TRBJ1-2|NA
CASSFSGRGPNYGYTF
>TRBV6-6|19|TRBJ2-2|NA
CASSPGTGFFAANTGELFF
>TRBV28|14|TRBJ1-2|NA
CASRRTGTNYGYTF
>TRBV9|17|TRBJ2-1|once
CASSLRLAGGAYNEQFF
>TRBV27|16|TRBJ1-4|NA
CASSLSWARINEKLFF
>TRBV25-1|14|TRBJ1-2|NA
CASSEYTGSYGYTF
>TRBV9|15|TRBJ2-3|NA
CASSLAGGYTDTQYF
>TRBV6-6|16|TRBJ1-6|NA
CASSAKSQGANSPLHF
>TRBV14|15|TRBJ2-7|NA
CASSQMRDSHYEQYF
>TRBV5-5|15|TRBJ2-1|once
CASSVQGGSYNEQFF
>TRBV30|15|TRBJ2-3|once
CAWSRASGITDTQYF
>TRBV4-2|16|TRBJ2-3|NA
CASSQDWAGETDTQYF
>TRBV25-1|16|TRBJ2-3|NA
CASSESTSGRKDTQYF
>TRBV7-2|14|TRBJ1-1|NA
CASSLQGLSTEAFF
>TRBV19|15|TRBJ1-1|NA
CASSIAGFGGTEAFF
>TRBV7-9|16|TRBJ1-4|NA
CASSPTGGGPNEKLFF
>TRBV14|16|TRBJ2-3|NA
CASSQVAGVRADTQYF
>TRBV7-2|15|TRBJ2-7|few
CASSLSGRGTYEQYF
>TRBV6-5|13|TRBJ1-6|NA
CASSYMDSSPLHF
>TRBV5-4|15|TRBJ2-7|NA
CASSLAGQPSYEQYF
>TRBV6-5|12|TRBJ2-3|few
CASSQSGGGRYF
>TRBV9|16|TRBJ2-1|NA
CASSVGQGVGHNEQFF
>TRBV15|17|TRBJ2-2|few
CATSRDRLAANTGELFF
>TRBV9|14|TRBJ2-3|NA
CASSVGAGTDTQYF
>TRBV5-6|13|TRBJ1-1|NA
CASSGQANTEAFF
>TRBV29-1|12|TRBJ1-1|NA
CSAEGAGLEAFF
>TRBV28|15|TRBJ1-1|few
CASSPPAMTGAEAFF
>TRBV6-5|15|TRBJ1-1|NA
CASRDRGHENTEAFF
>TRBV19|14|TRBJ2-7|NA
CASSMVGGTYEQYF
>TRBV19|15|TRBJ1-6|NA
CASSISQGRNSPLHF